Detailed here is one T cell receptor (beta chain). Trimming left V 6 bases short and J 0 bases short, with 12 bases between. CDR1 is MNHNY, CDR2 SVGAGI, per germline (reference sequence). The CDR3 sequence is 16 residues long. Produced via immunoSEQ multiplex PCR; TCRdb's table is partial and in-frame only. The sample lists 2 million to 2.5 million clones, more than 90% occurring once. The data are from a study of shared clonotypes between healthy human individuals. The sequencing sample was made of naive CD4+ T cells sorted from blood. Subset noted: CD45RA+ positively selected. The chain is built from TRBV6-6 and TRBJ2-6, with D perhaps TRBD1 (6 bases). The origin of this receptor is a man aged 18 to 30 in good health. The CDR3 loop is CASSQGHRSGANVLTF. In nucleotides, the CDR3 is TGTGCCAGCAGCCAGGGACACCGCTCTGGGGCCAACGTCCTGACTTTC.